Listed below are T cell receptor beta chains from one sample, sequenced in a study of T cell responses to AZD1222 COVID-19 vaccine. TCRdb's copy holds only in-frame clones and misses some; the assay was immunoSEQ multiplex PCR. The sample has some 120,000 clones; approximately 88% are singletons. The starting material was peripheral blood, obtained on day 0 of AZD1222 vaccination. The source of these receptors is an adult in good health. The CDR3 runs from the conserved cysteine through the conserved F or W. Each record gives: D gene, clone size, V gene, J gene, CDR3 protein, CDR3 DNA. A D gene is named only where the DNA matches it firmly. Some rows mark clone size as missing; the rest say once, few, many or name a class of expanded clone.

d_call: -
clone_size: -
v_call: TRBV7-2
j_call: TRBJ1-5
cdr3_aa: CASSPRFGWQPQHF
cdr3_nt: TGTGCCAGCAGCCCCCGGTTCGGTTGGCAGCCCCAGCATTTT

d_call: -
clone_size: -
v_call: TRBV19
j_call: TRBJ2-2
cdr3_aa: CASSIVRSGELFF
cdr3_nt: TGTGCCAGTAGTATAGTCCGGTCCGGGGAGCTGTTTTTT

d_call: -
clone_size: -
v_call: TRBV9
j_call: TRBJ2-3
cdr3_aa: CASSIRGSQDTQYF
cdr3_nt: TGTGCCAGCAGCATTCGGGGTTCTCAAGATACGCAGTATTTT

d_call: TRBD2
clone_size: once
v_call: TRBV20-1
j_call: TRBJ2-7
cdr3_aa: CSASPGLNYEQYF
cdr3_nt: TGCAGTGCCAGTCCGGGACTAAACTACGAGCAGTACTTC

d_call: -
clone_size: -
v_call: TRBV6-6
j_call: TRBJ2-1
cdr3_aa: CASSTGSNNEQFF
cdr3_nt: TGTGCCAGCAGTACGGGGTCAAACAATGAGCAGTTCTTC

d_call: -
clone_size: -
v_call: TRBV21-1
j_call: TRBJ2-3
cdr3_aa: CASSPRGGRSTDTQYF
cdr3_nt: TGTGCCAGCAGCCCCCGGGGGGGGCGCAGCACAGATACGCAGTATTTT

d_call: -
clone_size: -
v_call: TRBV29-1
j_call: TRBJ1-1
cdr3_aa: CSVEAGQGSGTEAFF
cdr3_nt: TGCAGCGTTGAAGCAGGCCAGGGGTCGGGCACTGAAGCTTTCTTT

d_call: -
clone_size: -
v_call: TRBV11-1
j_call: TRBJ2-2
cdr3_aa: CASSGRTGGTGELFF
cdr3_nt: TGTGCCAGCAGCGGGAGGACAGGAGGGACCGGGGAGCTGTTTTTT

d_call: TRBD2
clone_size: -
v_call: TRBV7-2
j_call: TRBJ2-3
cdr3_aa: CASSLWASGGAGTDTQYF
cdr3_nt: TGTGCCAGCAGCTTATGGGCTAGCGGGGGGGCCGGCACAGATACGCAGTATTTT

d_call: -
clone_size: -
v_call: TRBV5-5
j_call: TRBJ1-2
cdr3_aa: CASSLAAGGLSYGYTF
cdr3_nt: TGTGCCAGCAGCTTGGCGGCTGGGGGGCTTAGTTATGGCTACACCTTC

d_call: TRBD1
clone_size: -
v_call: TRBV7-6
j_call: TRBJ1-5
cdr3_aa: CASSLAGTGNQPQHF
cdr3_nt: TGTGCCAGCAGCTTAGCGGGGACAGGCAATCAGCCCCAGCATTTT

d_call: TRBD1
clone_size: -
v_call: TRBV19
j_call: TRBJ1-5
cdr3_aa: CASSRQGAQPQHF
cdr3_nt: TGTGCCAGTAGCCGCCAGGGGGCCCAGCCCCAGCATTTT

d_call: TRBD1
clone_size: -
v_call: TRBV7-2
j_call: TRBJ1-6
cdr3_aa: CASSLRETGFGSPLHF
cdr3_nt: TGTGCCAGCAGCTTACGAGAGACAGGGTTCGGGTCCCCCCTCCACTTT

d_call: TRBD2
clone_size: -
v_call: TRBV10-3
j_call: TRBJ2-5
cdr3_aa: CAISAGTSGGYQETQYF
cdr3_nt: TGTGCCATCAGTGCTGGGACTAGCGGGGGGTACCAAGAGACCCAGTACTTC

d_call: TRBD1
clone_size: -
v_call: TRBV28
j_call: TRBJ2-7
cdr3_aa: CASSRPGTVATYEQYF
cdr3_nt: TGTGCCAGCAGCCGACCCGGGACAGTGGCAACCTACGAGCAGTACTTC

d_call: TRBD2
clone_size: -
v_call: TRBV9
j_call: TRBJ2-3
cdr3_aa: CASSSTSDADTQYF
cdr3_nt: TGTGCCAGCAGCTCGACTAGCGACGCAGATACGCAGTATTTT

d_call: -
clone_size: -
v_call: TRBV9
j_call: TRBJ2-2
cdr3_aa: CASSVAQITNTGELFF
cdr3_nt: TGTGCCAGCAGCGTAGCGCAGATAACGAACACCGGGGAGCTGTTTTTT

d_call: TRBD1
clone_size: -
v_call: TRBV5-4
j_call: TRBJ2-7
cdr3_aa: CASSSLGTGGDEQYF
cdr3_nt: TGTGCCAGCAGCTCACTCGGGACAGGGGGTGACGAGCAGTACTTC

d_call: TRBD2
clone_size: -
v_call: TRBV5-1
j_call: TRBJ2-5
cdr3_aa: CASSLSGGPLQETQYF
cdr3_nt: TGCGCCAGCAGCCTTAGCGGGGGGCCCCTCCAAGAGACCCAGTACTTC

d_call: -
clone_size: -
v_call: TRBV2
j_call: TRBJ1-4
cdr3_aa: CASRSGQKARTNEKLFF
cdr3_nt: TGTGCCAGCAGGTCCGGGCAAAAGGCTAGGACTAATGAAAAACTGTTTTTT